This T cell receptor (beta chain) was obtained from a study of shared clonotypes between healthy human individuals. General observations from the study: Collection of samples was limited to blood; tissue repertoires likely differ. Naive subsets generally exceeded memory subsets in estimated richness.

At deep level, the assay was performed. The table came from immunoSEQ multiplex PCR; TCRdb's copy has only in-frame clones and leaves some out. This sample has just over 2,000,000 clones, with approximately 95% found just once. Positively selected for CCR7, the CD45RO-negative cells used as naive CD8 cells excluded terminally differentiated effector memory CD45RA+ cells. This clone was observed a single time. Its antigen is undetermined. Germline V lookup: CDR1 SGDLS, CDR2 YYNGEE. V trimming: 3 bases; J trimming: 7 bases; junction bases outside the gene matches: 10. There are 16 residues in the CDR3. V gene TRBV9 combines with J gene TRBJ1-4, with 9 bases matching TRBD1. Source material: naive CD8+ T cells sorted from blood. This sequence was found in a man between 18 and 35 years old in good health. The DNA for the CDR3 is TGTGCCAGCAGCGCGAATCCGGGACAGGGAAGTGAAAAACTGTTTTTT. The encoded protein is CASSANPGQGSEKLFF. Full variable domain (remainder filled in from reference TRBV9 and TRBJ1-4): DSGVTQTPKHLITATGQRVTLRCSPRSGDLSVYWYQQSLDQGLQFLIQYYNGEERAKGNILERFSAQQFPDLHSELNLSSLELGDSALYFCASSANPGQGSEKLFFGSGTQLSVL.